The T cell receptor (beta chain) described here comes from a study of T cell responses to AZD1222 COVID-19 vaccine. Clones were read by immunoSEQ multiplex PCR, and TCRdb kept only the in-frame ones, dropping some. Of 120,000 to 150,000 clones in the sample, 90% to 95% were seen once. Specimen: peripheral blood, collected on day 0 of AZD1222 vaccination. The receptor comes from an adult in good health.

CDR3 sequence: CASSAATSGNTIYF. In nucleotides, the CDR3 is TGTGCCAGCAGCGCAGCCACCTCTGGAAACACCATATATTTT. The chain has TRBV6-5 and TRBJ1-3; D is undetermined. This CDR3 region has 14 residues. V was trimmed by 6 bases and J by 0 bases, leaving 9 bases between them. Germline V gene sequence: CDR1 MNHEY, CDR2 SVGAGI.